The next 15 T cell receptor beta chains were all read from a single sample in a study of T cell repertoires in cytomegalovirus infection (dated by TCRdb to between 2018 and 2021). The sequencer was an Illumina HiSeq 1500. The public reads were run again by TCRdb, first through fastp at Q25 and then through MiXCR, and only productive beta chains were kept. One record per CDR3 amino acid sequence lists the most common genes and DNA. The sample table holds 200,000 to 250,000 distinct CDR3 sequences, of which about 23% were seen once. The ten largest clones capture roughly 18% of the sample. The source material was CD8+ T cells from PBMCs. These receptors came from a human donor in good health (CMV status not recorded). Some clones in this sample may be carry-over from other donors' samples.

Worth noting for this clonotype: A much larger clone lies a single base off, so this may be a read error. The chain joins TRBV10-1 to TRBJ1-1, with TRBD1 identical over 7 bases. The CDR3 covers 14 residues. Germline V gene lookup returns CDR1 WNHNN and CDR2 SYGVQD (reference sequence). CDR3 DNA: TGCGGCAGCAGCTTCGACAGGGTGATGACTGAAGCTTTCTTT. Protein: CGSSFDRVMTEAFF.

Many counts were recorded for this clonotype. The chain couples TRBV7-8 to TRBJ2-2; D possibly corresponds to TRBD2 (7 bases). V dropped 2 bases and J dropped 5 bases, with 15 bases sitting between them. The germline V gene has CDR1 SGHVS and CDR2 FQNEAQ. The CDR3 consists of 16 residues. The CDR3 coding sequence is TGTGCCAGCAGCTTATTAACGGGGGGCGGGACCGGGGAGCTGTTTTTT. Protein: CASSLLTGGGTGELFF.

This clonotype was detected a few times. The chain joins TRBV9 to TRBJ2-1, with 9 bases aligning to TRBD2. Trimming took 0 bases from V and 5 from J; bases not matched to a gene: 12. CDR1 and CDR2 (germline): SGDLS, YYNGEE. The CDR3 has 18 amino acids. The CDR3 nucleotides are TGTGCCAGCAGCGTAGCAGGCGCGGGGGGGCCGATGGACAATGAGCAGTTCTTC. Translated, it gives CASSVAGAGGPMDNEQFF.

This clonotype was seen only a few times. The chain is built from TRBV24-1 and TRBJ2-3; D call uncertain. Germline V lookup: CDR1 KGHDR, CDR2 SFDVKD. Trimming left V 2 bases short and J 0 bases short, with 5 bases between. This CDR3 has 14 amino acids. The chain's CDR3 is CATSDYDSTDTQYF. In DNA, the CDR3 is TGTGCCACCAGTGATTATGACAGCACAGATACGCAGTATTTT.

This clonotype was found many times. The gene calls are TRBV7-6 and TRBJ1-1; 7 bases agree with TRBD1. The CDR3 sequence is 16 residues long. V trimming: 4 bases; J trimming: 2 bases; junction bases outside the gene matches: 10. Germline CDR1 SGHVS, CDR2 FNYEAQ. The CDR3 loop is CASSSPRGQLNTEAFF. The CDR3 coding sequence is TGTGCCAGCAGCTCCCCACGGGGACAGCTCAACACTGAAGCTTTCTTT.

V and J are TRBV12-3 or TRBV12-4 and TRBJ2-2; no clear D. With 6 bases removed from V and 3 bases from J, the gap between germline ends came to 8 bases. The CDR3 contains 13 residues. CDR3 DNA sequence: TGTGCCAGCAGCTCGTTACACACCGGGGAGCTGTTTTTT. It yields the protein CASSSLHTGELFF.

The rearrangement uses TRBV15 and TRBJ1-5; D not resolved. V lost 0 bases to trimming and J lost 1 base, with 10 bases between them. This CDR3 is 16 amino acids long. Germline lookup yields CDR1 LNHNV and CDR2 YYDKDF (reference sequence). CDR3 loop: CATSRDRGLSNQPQHF. CDR3 nucleotides: TGTGCCACCAGCAGAGATCGAGGACTGAGCAATCAGCCCCAGCATTTT.

This clonotype has at least ten counts. The gene calls are TRBV7-2 and TRBJ2-1; 12 nucleotides line up with TRBD2. The CDR3 covers 15 residues. Losses at the gene ends were 5 bases for V and 7 bases for J; bases not matched to a gene: 6. Germline V gives CDR1 SGHTA, CDR2 FQGNSA. The chain's CDR3 is CASSLLAGGPNEQFF. Here the CDR3 DNA reads TGTGCCAGCAGCCTACTAGCGGGGGGACCTAATGAGCAGTTCTTC.

The count of this clonotype is one. The genes are TRBV7-6 and TRBJ2-1; 8 nucleotides align to TRBD1. CDR1 and CDR2 (germline): SGHVS, FNYEAQ. This CDR3 comprises 15 residues. Trimming took 2 bases from V and 8 from J; bases not matched to a gene: 8. The CDR3 region is CASSLNRGDLDEQFF. CDR3 coding DNA: TGTGCCAGCAGCTTAAACAGGGGGGATCTGGATGAGCAGTTCTTC.

The chain combines TRBV20-1 with TRBJ2-2, with TRBD1 matching 8 bases. The CDR3 consists of 16 residues. V lost 2 bases, J lost 5 bases, and 10 bases stayed unmatched. CDR1 is DFQATT, CDR2 SNEGSKA, per germline (reference sequence). The CDR3 sequence is CSARLNRGTGTGELFF. In nucleotides, the CDR3 is TGCAGTGCTAGATTAAACAGGGGGACTGGGACCGGGGAGCTGTTTTTT.

The J gene is TRBJ1-1, the V gene TRBV29-1; 10 nucleotides agree with TRBD1. The CDR3 is 13 residues long. CDR1 and CDR2 from the germline V gene are SQVTM and ANQGSEA. V trimming: 7 bases; J trimming: 1 base; junction bases outside the gene matches: 3. CDR3 protein: CSAGDRGNTEAFF. The DNA of the CDR3 is TGCAGCGCTGGGGACAGGGGGAACACTGAAGCTTTCTTT.

This clonotype was counted ten times or more. The chain employs TRBV7-2 and TRBJ1-5; D may be TRBD1 (5 bases). V was trimmed by 3 bases and J by 7 bases, leaving 16 bases between them. Germline V gives CDR1 SGHTA, CDR2 FQGNSA. This CDR3 spans 15 amino acids. The CDR3 coding sequence is TGTGCCAGCAGCTTCACAGGTCTCGTTATGCAGCCCCAGCATTTT. Amino acid sequence: CASSFTGLVMQPQHF.

This clonotype was detected only a few times. The chain has TRBV7-3 and TRBJ1-5; D possibly corresponds to TRBD1 (5 bases). The V end lost 0 bases, the J end lost 1 base, and 10 bases lay between the germline ends. This CDR3 has 16 residues. Germline V lookup: CDR1 SGHTA, CDR2 FQGTGA. The CDR3 spells CASSLTLRGSNQPQHF. Here the CDR3 DNA reads TGTGCCAGCAGCTTAACTTTACGGGGGAGCAATCAGCCCCAGCATTTT.

Comments on this clonotype: A read error may be the cause here, since a much bigger clone is one base away. This chain joins TRBV4-1 and TRBJ1-1, with no clear D. The CDR3 contains 15 residues. V was shortened by 1 base and J by 3 bases, with 12 bases between the two germline ends. In germline, CDR1 is MGHRA, CDR2 YSYEKL. CDR3 coding DNA: TGCGCCAGCAGCCAAGCTAGGGTAGGAGACACTGAAGCTTTCTTT. It encodes CASSQARVGDTEAFF.

The rearrangement joins TRBV4-1 to TRBJ2-7; D gene unclear. This CDR3 is built from 13 residues. Trimming left V 1 base short and J 3 bases short, with 7 bases between. Germline V lookup: CDR1 MGHRA, CDR2 YSYEKL. This CDR3 is CASSQGYGYEQYF. The CDR3 DNA follows: TGCGCCAGCAGCCAAGGTTACGGCTACGAGCAGTACTTC.